This T cell receptor beta chain was retrieved from a study of blood T cell repertoires in COVID-19. Whole-study context: The United States, Italy and Spain provided the acute and convalescent COVID-19 samples. In each case, the material was cDNA or gDNA derived from T cells, B-cell-depleted T cells, or PBMCs.

The CDR3 covers 17 residues. J was trimmed by 9 bases and V by 3 bases; bases with no gene match: 22. CDR1 is GTSNPN and CDR2 is SVGIG in the germline V gene (reference sequence). Authors' methods: Amplification of reference gene primers was used by the study to estimate nucleated cell counts. Sequencing was performed with immunoSEQ multiplex PCR; in TCRdb, only in-frame clones are kept and a portion is missing. That table furnishes V, J and clone size, whereas the DNA furnished D and trimming. Seen here are tens of thousands of clones, approximately 86% observed once, and the top ten hold 1.2%. Specimen: peripheral blood. The chain uses TRBV30 and TRBJ1-1; the match to TRBD1 covers 7 bases. This TCR was sampled from a man aged 35 to 55 with acute or convalescent COVID-19. The CDR3 loop is CAWSLQGSRFSSLKAFF. The CDR3 DNA reads TGTGCCTGGAGCCTACAGGGGTCCCGTTTTTCGTCTTTAAAAGCTTTCTTT.